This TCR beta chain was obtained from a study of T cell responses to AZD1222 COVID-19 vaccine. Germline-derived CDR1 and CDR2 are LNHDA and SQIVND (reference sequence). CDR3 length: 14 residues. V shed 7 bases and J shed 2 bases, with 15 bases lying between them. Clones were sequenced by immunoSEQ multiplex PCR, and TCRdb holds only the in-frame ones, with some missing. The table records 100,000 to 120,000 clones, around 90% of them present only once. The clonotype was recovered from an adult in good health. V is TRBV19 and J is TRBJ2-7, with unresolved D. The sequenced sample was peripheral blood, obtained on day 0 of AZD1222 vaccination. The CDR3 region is CASKLGHTTYEQYF. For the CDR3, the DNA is TGTGCCAGTAAGTTAGGGCATACTACCTACGAGCAGTACTTC.